This entry describes one T cell receptor beta chain. The sample is drawn from a study of CD8 T cells in Susac syndrome. cDNA came from roughly 0.53 to 1 ug RNA primed by random hexamers. Amplification of TCR beta CDR3 was carried out by immunoSEQ multiplex PCR, which covered 54 Vbeta and 13 Jbeta segments. TCRdb re-derived calls from the immunoSEQ multiplex PCR reads in MiXCR, one entry per CDR3 protein. The sample has 200,000 to 300,000 distinct CDR3 sequences, almost 97% seen once. The sequenced sample consisted of CD4+ T cells from PBMCs. This clonotype was obtained from a human donor with Susac syndrome.

The CDR3 nucleotides read TGCGCCAGCAGCTTCAGTCTAAGCGGGAACAATGAGCAGTTCTTC. It encodes CASSFSLSGNNEQFF. V usage is TRBV5-1 and J usage is TRBJ2-1; 7 nucleotides line up with TRBD2. Trimming at V came to 2 bases and at J to 5 bases, leaving 7 bases not matched to a gene. The CDR3 loop spans 15 amino acids. The germline gives CDR1 SGHRS, CDR2 YFSETQ.